These T cell receptor beta chains were read from a single sample in a study of CD8+ T cells in alopecia areata. Clones were read by immunoSEQ multiplex PCR, and TCRdb kept only the in-frame ones, dropping some. Among over 95,000 clones listed, roughly two thirds were seen once. The material sequenced was CD8+ T cells sorted from blood, taken at week 4, from a patient treated with tofacitinib. The receptors stem from a human donor with alopecia areata. CDR3s include the opening cysteine and the closing phenylalanine or tryptophan. D genes are given only for firm matches. Only part of the rows carry a size: once, few, many, or a class if the clone is expanded.

clone_size,v_call,d_call,j_call,cdr3_aa,cdr3_nt
NA,TRBV2,TRBD1,TRBJ1-5,CASGDRSNQPQHF,TGTGCCAGCGGGGACAGGAGCAATCAGCCCCAGCATTTT
NA,TRBV5-1,TRBD1,TRBJ1-2,CANKTGPNYGYTF,TGCGCCAACAAGACAGGGCCAAACTATGGCTACACCTTC
few,TRBV10-3,NA,TRBJ1-1,CAISETGDDEAFF,TGTGCCATCAGTGAGACTGGGGACGATGAAGCTTTCTTT
few,TRBV29-1,NA,TRBJ1-2,CSVRGSGQADYGYTF,TGCAGCGTCCGAGGGTCAGGCCAAGCCGACTATGGCTACACCTTC
few,TRBV30,TRBD2,TRBJ2-2,CAWSPGLAGVPNTGELFF,TGTGCCTGGAGTCCGGGGCTAGCGGGAGTCCCGAACACCGGGGAGCTGTTTTTT
NA,TRBV7-9,TRBD2,TRBJ2-5,CASKGLAEETQYF,TGTGCCAGCAAGGGACTAGCGGAAGAGACCCAGTACTTC
NA,TRBV5-1,NA,TRBJ2-1,CASSPLTSVSYNEQFF,TGCGCCAGCAGCCCCCTGACTAGTGTCTCCTACAATGAGCAGTTCTTC
NA,TRBV5-1,TRBD1,TRBJ1-1,CASSLTGGQLNTEAFF,TGCGCCAGCAGCTTGACAGGGGGCCAGCTAAACACTGAAGCTTTCTTT
NA,TRBV5-1,NA,TRBJ1-5,CASSQWGGSNQPQHF,TGCGCCAGCAGCCAGTGGGGGGGGAGCAATCAGCCCCAGCATTTT
few,TRBV6-5,NA,TRBJ1-1,CASSYSQGGTEAFF,TGTGCCAGCAGTTACTCACAGGGTGGCACTGAAGCTTTCTTT
NA,TRBV4-1,NA,TRBJ2-3,CASSGSRVRSTDTQYF,TGCGCCAGCAGCGGTTCCAGGGTGAGGAGCACAGATACGCAGTATTTT
few,TRBV28,TRBD1,TRBJ2-1,CASSSLGGQGHPNEQFF,TGTGCCAGCAGTTCTTTAGGCGGACAGGGGCACCCCAATGAGCAGTTCTTC
NA,TRBV7-6,TRBD2,TRBJ2-3,CASSQIAGETTDTQYF,TGTGCCAGCAGCCAAATAGCGGGGGAGACCACAGATACGCAGTATTTT
NA,TRBV13,TRBD1,TRBJ1-2,CASSSDRESYGYTF,TGTGCCAGCAGCTCCGACAGGGAAAGCTATGGCTACACCTTC
NA,TRBV29-1,NA,TRBJ2-1,CSVGRPSDHEQFF,TGCAGCGTTGGGCGACCTAGCGACCATGAGCAGTTCTTC
NA,TRBV27,NA,TRBJ2-1,CASSGTYGNEQFF,TGTGCCAGCAGTGGGACTTACGGCAATGAGCAGTTCTTC
NA,TRBV5-4,NA,TRBJ1-2,CASSLDRLNYGYTF,TGTGCCAGCAGCTTGGACAGGCTGAACTATGGCTACACCTTC
NA,TRBV9,NA,TRBJ1-4,CASSVGGTTNEKLFF,TGTGCCAGCAGCGTAGGCGGAACAACTAATGAAAAACTGTTTTTT
NA,TRBV9,TRBD1,TRBJ2-7,CASSPGQGEYEQYF,TGTGCCAGCAGCCCCGGTCAGGGGGAGTACGAGCAGTACTTC
NA,TRBV4-3,TRBD1,TRBJ2-7,CASSQDHGTGGYEQYF,TGCGCCAGCAGCCAAGATCACGGGACAGGGGGATATGAGCAGTACTTC
NA,TRBV28,NA,TRBJ1-5,CASSPGRNNQPQHF,TGTGCCAGCAGTCCCGGACGCAACAATCAGCCCCAGCATTTT
NA,TRBV7-6,TRBD2,TRBJ2-3,CASSRLAGRADTQYF,TGTGCCAGCAGTCGACTAGCGGGGAGGGCAGATACGCAGTATTTT
NA,TRBV4-3,TRBD2,TRBJ2-1,CASSQDRAGFYNEQFF,TGCGCCAGCAGCCAAGATCGAGCGGGGTTCTACAATGAGCAGTTCTTC
NA,TRBV6-6,NA,TRBJ2-1,CASSYPPGYGNEQFF,TGTGCCAGCAGTTACCCTCCAGGATACGGCAATGAGCAGTTCTTC
NA,TRBV29-1,NA,TRBJ2-6,CSVKHTGPGANVLTF,TGCAGCGTGAAACATACAGGGCCTGGGGCCAACGTCCTGACTTTC
NA,TRBV5-5,NA,TRBJ1-4,CASSLARVTAEEKLFF,TGTGCCAGCAGCTTAGCGCGAGTCACCGCGGAAGAAAAACTGTTTTTT
NA,TRBV27,NA,TRBJ1-1,CASSLMLESNTEAFF,TGTGCCAGCAGTTTAATGTTGGAGTCGAACACTGAAGCTTTCTTT
few,TRBV29-1,TRBD1,TRBJ2-1,CSARDSKYNEQFF,TGCAGCGCCAGGGACAGTAAGTACAATGAGCAGTTCTTC
NA,TRBV15,NA,TRBJ2-5,CATSRRVGQGQETQYF,TGTGCCACCAGCAGAAGAGTGGGGCAGGGGCAGGAGACCCAGTACTTC
NA,TRBV4-1,NA,TRBJ2-2,CASSQDQGPAGELFF,TGCGCCAGCAGCCAAGATCAGGGGCCGGCCGGGGAGCTGTTTTTT
NA,TRBV27,TRBD2,TRBJ2-1,CASSLGGIANEQFF,TGTGCCAGCAGTCTCGGGGGGATCGCCAATGAGCAGTTCTTC
few,TRBV7-8,NA,TRBJ2-5,CASSLLSSGRVIRGQTQYF,TGTGCCAGCAGCTTATTATCTAGTGGGCGCGTTATTCGGGGACAGACCCAGTACTTC